This TCR beta chain is drawn from a study of blood T cell repertoires in COVID-19 (dated by TCRdb to about 2020). General notes on the study: Samples covering the acute and convalescent phases of COVID-19 were provided by collaborators in the United States, Italy and Spain. The samples were drawn from two sources: the first 160 participants of the ongoing ImmuneRACE study, and approximately 1,300 subjects contributed by 6 global collaborators. A freely available public database, intended as a resource for researchers studying the immune response to SARS-CoV-2, is where the repertoires were released. The material from the prospective study consisted of cDNA or gDNA derived from T cells, B-cell-depleted T cells, or PBMCs. Where available, HLA class I and class II types were taken from metadata supplied by the sample provider and were not determined by assay-based typing. Sample metadata almost always included a de-identified subject ID, COVID-19 status, age in years and sex. Subjects who had been exposed to COVID-19, were actively infected with it, or had recovered from it provided the deeply sampled blood TCRbeta repertoires that made up the dataset. What the research found in general, with its limitations: Clinical and demographic metadata were provided uncurated, with the amount varying by source and participant.

TCRbeta CDR3 regions were amplified from genomic DNA using the immunoSEQ Assay, a bias-controlled multiplex PCR. The original methods were these. The number of nucleated cells in each sample was estimated from the amplification of reference gene primers within the assay. Sequence reads were collapsed and filtered to measure the absolute abundance of every unique TCRbeta CDR3 rearrangement. For each sample, productive Simpson clonality was calculated by taking the square root of Simpson's diversity index across productive rearrangements. Entries here come from immuneACCESS through TCRdb and include only in-frame sequences with V and J called. Some clones fail to appear in such tables; in the studies checked, an unresolved V gene covers under half of the shortfall, and the cause of the remainder is unknown. For V, J and clone size, that table is used; D and trimming come from the DNA. This sample gives fewer than 300,000 clones in total; about 80% of them show up just once. The top ten hold more than 2.5% of the sample.

V is clipped by 4 bases and J by 5 bases, and the sequence between their germline boundaries is 8 bases long. Looking up the germline V gene (reference sequence) yields CDR1 DFQATT and CDR2 SNEGSKA. Reading from cysteine to phenylalanine, the CDR3 counts 11 amino acids. Only the CDR3 DNA is retained, 33 bases long and in frame from the first base. About this clone itself: The antigen it binds to is not known. There are no base qualities to consult, and no much larger clone falls within one base.

Each collaborating institution followed its own protocols to collect whole blood in K2EDTA tubes. For TCRbeta analysis, collaborators shipped samples as frozen whole blood, isolated PBMCs, or DNA extracted from either of those sample types. This sequence originates from a woman aged 80 or over with acute or convalescent COVID-19. Sequencing input: peripheral blood. This receptor chain uses TRBV20-1 and TRBJ1-2, with the D gene uncertain. The DNA reads as follows: TGCAGTGCTAACAGCATATATGGCTACACCTTC. The translation is CSANSIYGYTF.